These T cell receptor beta chains were read from a single sample in a study of OX40 agonist ivuxolimab in advanced cancers. TCRdb's copy holds only in-frame clones and misses some; the assay was immunoSEQ multiplex PCR. This table holds tens of thousands of clones, 88% found once. Sample: CD4+ or CD8+ T cells sorted from blood, taken in a trial of the OX40 agonist ivuxolimab. The receptor source for this set is an adult with an advanced solid tumor such as melanoma, head and neck, liver or kidney cancer. Each CDR3 is given with its conserved first and last residue. A D gene is named only where the DNA matches it firmly. Expanded clones get a size class; other rows say once, few or many, or leave the size out.

>TRBV5-1|TRBD1|NA|TRBJ2-3
CASSLGQGADTQYF
TGCGCCAGCAGCTTGGGACAGGGGGCAGATACGCAGTATTTT
>TRBV6-1|TRBD1|NA|TRBJ1-2
CASSDLQGASGNYGYTF
TGTGCCAGCAGTGACCTACAGGGGGCGTCCGGTAACTATGGCTACACCTTC
>TRBV7-6|NA|once|TRBJ1-4
CASRPTLGEKLFF
TGTGCCAGCAGGCCGACACTTGGAGAAAAACTGTTTTTT
>TRBV28|TRBD1|NA|TRBJ1-1
CASSLGQGYTEAFF
TGTGCCAGCAGTTTGGGACAGGGATATACTGAAGCTTTCTTT
>TRBV5-4|TRBD1|few|TRBJ1-1
CASSWTGVNTEAFF
TGTGCCAGCAGCTGGACAGGGGTGAACACTGAAGCTTTCTTT
>TRBV5-1|NA|NA|TRBJ1-4
CASSRSTGTEKLFF
TGCGCCAGCAGTCGATCCACAGGGACCGAAAAACTGTTTTTT
>TRBV6-6|TRBD1|NA|TRBJ2-1
CASSYPGQGYNEQFF
TGTGCCAGCAGTTACCCGGGACAGGGCTACAATGAGCAGTTCTTC
>TRBV9|NA|NA|TRBJ2-5
CASSPWSGGAGETQYF
TGTGCCAGCAGCCCCTGGAGTGGGGGGGCAGGAGAGACCCAGTACTTC
>TRBV15|TRBD1|NA|TRBJ2-6
CATAGGSSGANVLTF
TGTGCCACCGCAGGGGGATCCTCTGGGGCCAACGTCCTGACTTTC
>TRBV28|TRBD1|NA|TRBJ1-5
CASSLLGQGDQPQHF
TGTGCCAGCAGTTTATTGGGACAGGGGGATCAGCCCCAGCATTTT
>TRBV7-9|NA|NA|TRBJ2-2
CASRNRGGELFF
TGTGCCAGCAGGAACCGAGGGGGGGAGCTGTTTTTT
>TRBV5-1|TRBD1|NA|TRBJ2-1
CASSAGTGFYNEQFF
TGCGCCAGCAGTGCCGGGACAGGGTTTTACAATGAGCAGTTCTTC
>TRBV18|TRBD1|NA|TRBJ1-3
CASSPKTGSSGNTIYF
TGTGCCAGCTCACCTAAGACAGGGTCTTCCGGAAACACCATATATTTT